This T cell receptor (beta chain) was found in a study of spatial heterogeneity in lung cancer. About the research overall: Unique TCR and UMI combinations averaged more than ten appearances each in raw reads.

There are 12 residues in the CDR3. V lost 8 bases, J lost 5 bases, and 13 bases lay in between. Germline CDR1 reads MNHEY; CDR2 reads SVGAGI. TCR cDNA molecules were tagged individually, and each one carried a unique molecular identifier. TCRdb re-called the 5' RACE reads through MiXCR, storing one row per CDR3 protein. The table includes 40,000 or so distinct CDR3 sequences, roughly 8% detected once. This clonotype has at least ten counts. The time point is: sample taken at primary tumor resection. TCRs were sequenced from unsorted whole RNA of tumor, nontumor lung or PBMC. The rearrangement uses TRBV6-5 and TRBJ2-7; D ambiguous. Sequenced here: PBMCs, sampled at surgery. The TCR comes from a male donor with early-stage non-small cell lung cancer. CDR3 loop: CASPLDVNEQYF. The CDR3, as DNA: TGTGCCAGCCCCCTGGACGTTAACGAGCAGTACTTC.